The 20 T cell receptor beta chains reported below all come from one sample, sequenced in a study of control samples from healthy donors and cancer patients. The table came from immunoSEQ multiplex PCR; TCRdb's copy has only in-frame clones and leaves some out. The sample includes some 51,000 clones, 88% of them seen just once. The sequencing sample was made of blood. The source of these receptors is a man between 50 and 59 years old in good health.

The chain recombines TRBV19 with TRBJ2-2; TRBD2 matches at 8 bases. Trimming cost V 3 bases and J 7 bases; bases outside gene matches: 7. Looked up from germline, CDR1 is LNHDA and CDR2 is SQIVND (reference sequence). This CDR3 spans 15 amino acids. CDR3 nucleotide sequence: TGTGCCAGTAGTATTGGCGGGAGGTTGGACGGGGAGCTGTTTTTT. It specifies CASSIGGRLDGELFF.

V and J are TRBV28 and TRBJ1-2, with D hard to call. Trimming removed 2 bases from V and 5 bases from J, with 15 bases in between. Germline V lookup: CDR1 MDHEN, CDR2 SYDVKM. The CDR3 contains 15 residues. CDR3 in amino acids: CASSLTVAPSYGYTF. The CDR3 DNA reads TGTGCCAGCAGTTTAACGGTAGCTCCCAGTTATGGCTACACCTTC.

The chain couples TRBV21-1 to TRBJ2-4; the tabulated D call, TRBD2, remains unverified against the DNA. TRBV21-1 is assigned pseudogene status. This CDR3 has 16 amino acids. The CDR3 region has the DNA TGTGCCAGCACCATCGAGGACTACCTTTTCCATAACATTCAGTACTTC. As protein: CASTIEDYLFHNIQYF.

Here the CDR3 reads CASSFGGIQETQYF. In DNA, the CDR3 is TGTGCCAGCAGCTTCGGCGGGATCCAAGAGACCCAGTACTTC. The genes are TRBV7-9 and TRBJ2-5; D perhaps matches TRBD2 (6 bases). Germline V lookup: CDR1 SEHNR, CDR2 FQNEAQ (reference sequence). V lost 3 bases to trimming and J lost 1 base, with 9 bases between them. The CDR3 is 14 amino acids. Using reference TRBV7-9 and TRBJ2-5 for the parts outside the CDR3, the full variable domain is DTGVSQNPRHKITKRGQNVTFRCDPISEHNRLYWYRQTLGQGPEFLTYFQNEAQLEKSRLLSDRFSAERPKGSFSTLEIQRTEQGDSAMYLCASSFGGIQETQYFGPGTRLLVL.

The rearrangement uses TRBV3-1 (or the pseudogene TRBV3-2) and TRBJ1-5; the match to TRBD1 covers 7 bases. Germline CDR1 reads LGHDT; CDR2 reads YNNKEL (reference sequence). The V gene end was trimmed by 4 bases and the J gene end by 0 bases; junction bases not matched to a gene: 3. The CDR3 is 15 residues long. The DNA of the CDR3 is TGTGCCAGCAGCCCACAGGGGATTAGCAATCAGCCCCAGCATTTT. Protein: CASSPQGISNQPQHF.

This chain links TRBV14 with TRBJ1-6; D unresolved. This CDR3 spans 14 amino acids. With 0 bases removed from V and 7 bases from J, the gap between germline ends came to 7 bases. CDR1 SGHDN and CDR2 FVKESK come from the germline V gene. Written as DNA, the CDR3 is TGTGCCAGCAGCCAAGAAACGGAAAATTCACCCCTCCACTTT. This translates into CASSQETENSPLHF.

The chain couples TRBV10-2 to TRBJ1-2; D remains unclear. The CDR3 contains 14 residues. V dropped 3 bases and J dropped 0 bases, with 8 bases sitting between them. Germline V gene data show CDR1 as WSHSY and CDR2 as SAAADI. CDR3 DNA sequence: TGCGCCAGCAGTGATCAGGCGGCTAACTATGGCTACACCTTC. This sequence encodes CASSDQAANYGYTF.

V and J are TRBV27 and TRBJ1-1; D may be TRBD1 (6 bases). The V end lost 3 bases, the J end lost 5 bases, and 13 bases lay between the germline ends. CDR3 length: 14 amino acids. Germline V gene data show CDR1 as MNHEY and CDR2 as SMNVEV (reference sequence). The CDR3 protein is CASSFGGRRTEAFF. The CDR3 DNA is TGTGCCAGCAGTTTCGGGGGGCGAAGGACTGAAGCTTTCTTT.

The V call is TRBV11-2, the J call TRBJ2-7; perhaps TRBD1 as D (5 bases). Germline V lookup: CDR1 SGHAT, CDR2 FQNNGV. CDR3 length: 13 residues. Trimming removed 3 bases from V and 7 bases from J, with 13 bases in between. CDR3 DNA: TGTGCCAGCAGCTTTGACAGCGTTGGAGAGCAGTACTTC. Its translation is CASSFDSVGEQYF.

This chain links TRBV19 with TRBJ2-7; tentative D call: TRBD2 (5 bases). Germline V gene lookup returns CDR1 LNHDA and CDR2 SQIVND (reference sequence). This CDR3 region has 12 residues. V gave up 6 bases and J gave up 6 bases, with 12 bases separating them. For the CDR3, the DNA is TGTGCCAGTAGCGGACGGACTGGCGAGCAGTACTTC. Its protein is CASSGRTGEQYF.

The chain combines TRBV10-3 with TRBJ1-5, with D uncertain. The CDR3 runs 12 residues. Trimming pared 4 bases from V and 3 bases from J, leaving 4 bases between. Germline V gene data show CDR1 as ENHRY and CDR2 as SYGVKD. The CDR3 is CAISGNNQPQHF. The CDR3 DNA reads as TGTGCCATCAGTGGGAACAATCAGCCCCAGCATTTT.

V usage is TRBV6-6 and J usage is TRBJ1-6; 9 bases align to TRBD1. V trimming: 7 bases; J trimming: 5 bases; junction bases outside the gene matches: 9. The germline V gene has CDR1 MNHNY and CDR2 SVGAGI (reference sequence). CDR3 size: 16 residues. CDR3 coding DNA: TGTGCCAGCATAGGTGCTCGGGACAGGGATAATTCACCCCTCCACTTT. Its protein product is CASIGARDRDNSPLHF.

The gene calls are TRBV19 and TRBJ2-7; D might be TRBD1 (6 bases). With 10 bases removed from V and 5 bases from J, the gap between germline ends came to 24 bases. CDR1 and CDR2 from the germline V gene are LNHDA and SQIVND (reference sequence). CDR3 length equals 15 residues. This CDR3 is CATKPTSTGPHEQYF. DNA for the CDR3: TGTGCCACTAAACCAACCTCCACAGGGCCCCACGAGCAGTACTTC.

CDR3 protein: CATSVLAGSYEQYF. The DNA for the CDR3 is TGTGCCACCAGTGTCCTAGCGGGGTCCTACGAGCAGTACTTC. The genes are TRBV24-1 and TRBJ2-7, with 9 nucleotides matching TRBD2. The germline V gene has CDR1 KGHDR and CDR2 SFDVKD. The CDR3 totals 14 residues. With V trimmed by 5 bases and J by 1 base, 2 bases remained unmatched.

V and J are TRBV28 and TRBJ2-7; D unclear. Trimming stripped 3 bases from V and 0 bases from J, with 6 bases between. This CDR3 comprises 13 residues. Germline CDR1 and CDR2: MDHEN and SYDVKM. The DNA for the CDR3 is TGTGCCAGCAGTTTGGTCGGCTCCTACGAGCAGTACTTC. It codes for CASSLVGSYEQYF. The entire variable domain, with the rest obtained from reference TRBV28 and TRBJ2-7, is as follows: DVKVTQSSRYLVKRTGEKVFLECVQDMDHENMFWYRQDPGLGLRLIYFSYDVKMKEKGDIPEGYSVSREKKERFSLILESASTNQTSMYLCASSLVGSYEQYFGPGTRLTVT.

V and J are TRBV29-1 and TRBJ1-2; 9 bases are a match to TRBD1. The trim removed 6 bases at V and 4 bases at J, leaving 6 bases unmatched. The CDR3 contains 13 residues. CDR1 and CDR2 (germline): SQVTM, ANQGSEA. The CDR3 region has the DNA TGCAGCGTGGGGACAGGGAACTCCTATGGCTACACCTTC. Translated, it gives CSVGTGNSYGYTF.

In this sample, this clone turned up once. The chain uses TRBV5-4 and TRBJ2-2, with a weak D call TRBD1 (6 bases). The CDR3 has 16 residues. Trimming cost V 4 bases and J 4 bases, with 17 bases left between them. Germline values: CDR1 SGHNT, CDR2 YYREEE (reference sequence). The CDR3 reads CASSLLGQSPTGELFF. CDR3 DNA sequence: TGTGCCAGCAGCCTGCTCGGACAGAGCCCCACCGGGGAGCTGTTTTTT.

The chain combines TRBV27 with TRBJ2-1; 11 nucleotides align to TRBD2. Germline values: CDR1 MNHEY, CDR2 SMNVEV (reference sequence). V lost 4 bases to trimming and J lost 7 bases; unmatched junction nucleotides: 0. This CDR3 spans 13 amino acids. The chain's CDR3 is CASSWTSGNEQFF. For the CDR3, the DNA is TGTGCCAGCAGTTGGACTAGCGGGAATGAGCAGTTCTTC.

The rearrangement links TRBV29-1 to TRBJ2-1; 9 bases are a match to TRBD2. The junction had 6 bases not matched to a gene; V was cut back by 3 bases and J by 0 bases. The CDR3 is made up of 16 amino acids. From germline, CDR1 is SQVTM and CDR2 ANQGSEA. The DNA for the CDR3 is TGCAGCGTTGATCTAGCGGGGAGGGGCTCCTACAATGAGCAGTTCTTC. Translating it yields CSVDLAGRGSYNEQFF.

The chain is built from TRBV11-3 and TRBJ1-1; 10 nucleotides agree with TRBD1. J gave up 2 bases and V 4 bases, and 1 base lay outside the gene matches. The germline V gene encodes CDR1 SGHNT and CDR2 YENEEA. CDR3 length equals 14 residues. CDR3 protein: CASSWDRGNTEAFF. CDR3 nucleotides: TGTGCCAGCAGCTGGGACAGGGGTAACACTGAAGCTTTCTTT.